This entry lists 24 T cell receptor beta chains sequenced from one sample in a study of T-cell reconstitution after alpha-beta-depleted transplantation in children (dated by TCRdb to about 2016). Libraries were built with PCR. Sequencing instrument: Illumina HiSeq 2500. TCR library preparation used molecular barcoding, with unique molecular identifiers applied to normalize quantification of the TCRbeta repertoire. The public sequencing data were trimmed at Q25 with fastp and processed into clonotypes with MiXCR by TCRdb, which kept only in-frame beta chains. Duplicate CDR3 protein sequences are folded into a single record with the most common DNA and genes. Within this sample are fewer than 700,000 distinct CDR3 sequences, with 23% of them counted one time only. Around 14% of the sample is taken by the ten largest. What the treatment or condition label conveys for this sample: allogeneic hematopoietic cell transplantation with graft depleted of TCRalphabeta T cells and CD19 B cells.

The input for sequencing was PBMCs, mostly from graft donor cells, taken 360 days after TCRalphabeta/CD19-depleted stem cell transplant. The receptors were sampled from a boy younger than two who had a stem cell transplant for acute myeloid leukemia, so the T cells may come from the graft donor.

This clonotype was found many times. Written as DNA, the CDR3 is TGCAGTGCTCCCTCAGGACAGGGGTCCTACGAGCAGTACTTC. It yields the protein CSAPSGQGSYEQYF. The chain joins TRBV20-1 to TRBJ2-7, with 9 bases lining up with TRBD1. The CDR3 has 14 amino acids. Germline V gene lookup returns CDR1 DFQATT and CDR2 SNEGSKA (reference sequence). With V trimmed by 5 bases and J by 1 base, 6 bases remained unmatched.

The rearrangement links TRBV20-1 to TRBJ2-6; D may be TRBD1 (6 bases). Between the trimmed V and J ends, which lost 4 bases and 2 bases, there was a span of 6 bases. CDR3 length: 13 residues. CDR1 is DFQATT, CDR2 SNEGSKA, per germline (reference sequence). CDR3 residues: CSANRAGANVLTF. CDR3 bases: TGCAGTGCTAACAGGGCTGGGGCCAACGTCCTGACTTTC.

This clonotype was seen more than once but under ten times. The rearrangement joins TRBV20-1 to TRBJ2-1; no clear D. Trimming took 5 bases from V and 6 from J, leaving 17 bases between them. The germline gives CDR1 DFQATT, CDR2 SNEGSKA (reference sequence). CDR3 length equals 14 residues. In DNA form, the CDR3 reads TGCAGTGCTGCCCCTGATCTAGGCCCCAATGAGCAGTTCTTC. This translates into CSAAPDLGPNEQFF.

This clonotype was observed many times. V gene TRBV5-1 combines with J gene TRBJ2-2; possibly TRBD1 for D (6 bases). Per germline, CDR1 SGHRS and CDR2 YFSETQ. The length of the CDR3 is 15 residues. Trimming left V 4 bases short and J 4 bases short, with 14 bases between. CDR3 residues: CASSPRWDTTGELFF. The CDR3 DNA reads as TGCGCCAGCAGCCCCCGCTGGGACACCACCGGGGAGCTGTTTTTT.

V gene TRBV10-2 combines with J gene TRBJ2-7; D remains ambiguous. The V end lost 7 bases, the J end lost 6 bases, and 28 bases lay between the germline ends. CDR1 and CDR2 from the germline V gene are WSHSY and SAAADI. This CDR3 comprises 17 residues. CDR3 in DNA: TGCGCCAGCATAGAGCTGAGGTGTTGGCCCCAAGTTGTCGAGCAGTACGTC. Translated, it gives CASIELRCWPQVVEQYV.

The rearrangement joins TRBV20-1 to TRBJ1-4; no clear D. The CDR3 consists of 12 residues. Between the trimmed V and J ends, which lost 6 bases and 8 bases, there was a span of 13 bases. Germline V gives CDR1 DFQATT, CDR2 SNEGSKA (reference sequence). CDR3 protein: CSASDPREKLFF. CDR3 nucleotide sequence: TGCAGTGCCTCCGATCCCAGGGAAAAACTGTTTTTT.

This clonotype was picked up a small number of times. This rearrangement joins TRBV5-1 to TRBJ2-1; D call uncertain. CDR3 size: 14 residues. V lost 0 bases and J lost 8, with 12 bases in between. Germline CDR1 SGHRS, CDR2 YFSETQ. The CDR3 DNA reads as TGCGCCAGCAGCTTGGGCCCACTTGACCATGAGCAGTTCTTC. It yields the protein CASSLGPLDHEQFF.

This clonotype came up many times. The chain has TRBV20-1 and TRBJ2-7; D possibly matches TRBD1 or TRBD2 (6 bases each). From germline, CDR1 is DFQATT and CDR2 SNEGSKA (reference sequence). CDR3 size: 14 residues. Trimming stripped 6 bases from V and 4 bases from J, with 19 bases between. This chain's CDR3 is CSAATGPRGYEQYF. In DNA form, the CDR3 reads TGCAGTGCAGCCACAGGGCCTCGGGGGTACGAGCAGTACTTC.

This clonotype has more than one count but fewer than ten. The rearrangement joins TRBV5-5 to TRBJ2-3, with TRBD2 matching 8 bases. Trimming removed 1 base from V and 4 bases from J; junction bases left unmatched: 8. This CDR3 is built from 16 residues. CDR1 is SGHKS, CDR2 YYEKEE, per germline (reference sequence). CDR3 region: CASSLLRGGRADTQYF. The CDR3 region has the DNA TGTGCCAGCAGCTTGCTTCGGGGGGGTAGGGCAGATACGCAGTATTTT.

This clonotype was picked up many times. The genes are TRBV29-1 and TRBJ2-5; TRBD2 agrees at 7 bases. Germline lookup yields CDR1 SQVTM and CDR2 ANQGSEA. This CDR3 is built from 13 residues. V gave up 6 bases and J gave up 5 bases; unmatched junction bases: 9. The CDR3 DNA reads TGCAGCGTCGCCACGGGGGGTGCGGAGACCCAGTACTTC. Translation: CSVATGGAETQYF.

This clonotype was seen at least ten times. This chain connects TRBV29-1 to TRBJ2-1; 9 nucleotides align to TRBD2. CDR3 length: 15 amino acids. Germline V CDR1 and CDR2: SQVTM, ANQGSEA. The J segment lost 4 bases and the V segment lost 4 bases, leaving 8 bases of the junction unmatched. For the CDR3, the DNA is TGCAGCGTTGGGAGCGGGGGGTACCCTTACAATGAGCAGTTCTTC. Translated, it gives CSVGSGGYPYNEQFF.

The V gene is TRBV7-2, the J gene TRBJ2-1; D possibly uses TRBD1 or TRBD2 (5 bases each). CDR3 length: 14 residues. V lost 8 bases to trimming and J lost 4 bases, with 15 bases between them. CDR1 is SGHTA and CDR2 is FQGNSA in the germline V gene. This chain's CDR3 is CASLRLGDYNEQFF. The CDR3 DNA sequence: TGTGCCAGCTTAAGGCTGGGGGATTACAATGAGCAGTTCTTC. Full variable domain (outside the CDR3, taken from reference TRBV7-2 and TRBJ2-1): GAGVSQSPSNKVTEKGKDVELRCDPISGHTALYWYRQSLGQGLEFLIYFQGNSAPDKSGLPSDRFSAERTGGSVSTLTIQRTQQEDSAVYLCASLRLGDYNEQFFGPGTRLTVL.

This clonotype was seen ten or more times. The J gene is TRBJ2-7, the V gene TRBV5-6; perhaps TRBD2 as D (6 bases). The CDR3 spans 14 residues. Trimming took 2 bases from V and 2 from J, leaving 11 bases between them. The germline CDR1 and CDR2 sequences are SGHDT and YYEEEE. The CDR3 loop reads CASSFLGSPYEQYV. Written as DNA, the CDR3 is TGTGCCAGCAGCTTTCTCGGGAGTCCCTACGAGCAGTACGTC.

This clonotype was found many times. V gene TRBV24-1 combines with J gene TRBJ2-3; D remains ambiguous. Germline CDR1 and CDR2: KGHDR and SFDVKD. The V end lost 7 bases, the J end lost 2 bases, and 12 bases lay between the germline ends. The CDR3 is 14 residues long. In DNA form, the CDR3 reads TGTGCCACCAGCCCATCCGAGGTCACAGATACGCAGTATTTT. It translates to CATSPSEVTDTQYF.

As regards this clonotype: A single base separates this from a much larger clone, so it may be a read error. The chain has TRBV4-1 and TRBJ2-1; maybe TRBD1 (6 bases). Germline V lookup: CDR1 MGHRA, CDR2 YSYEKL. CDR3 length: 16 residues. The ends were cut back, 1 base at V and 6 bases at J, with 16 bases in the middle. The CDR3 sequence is CASSQGGGVGRNEQFF. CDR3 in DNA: TGCGCCAGCAGCCAAGGAGGGGGAGTTGGGCGCAATGAGCAGTTCTTC.

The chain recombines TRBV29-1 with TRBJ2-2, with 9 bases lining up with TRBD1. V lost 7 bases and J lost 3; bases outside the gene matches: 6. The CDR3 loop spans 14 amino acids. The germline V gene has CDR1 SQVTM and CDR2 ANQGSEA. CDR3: CSATGGAYTGELFF. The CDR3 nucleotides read TGCAGCGCCACAGGGGGCGCCTACACCGGGGAGCTGTTTTTT.

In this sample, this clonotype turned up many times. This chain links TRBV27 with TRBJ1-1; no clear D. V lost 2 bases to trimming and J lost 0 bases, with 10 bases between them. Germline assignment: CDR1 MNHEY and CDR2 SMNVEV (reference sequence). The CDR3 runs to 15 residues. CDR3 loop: CASSLGSQVNTEAFF. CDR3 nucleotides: TGTGCCAGCAGTTTAGGTAGTCAAGTGAACACTGAAGCTTTCTTT.

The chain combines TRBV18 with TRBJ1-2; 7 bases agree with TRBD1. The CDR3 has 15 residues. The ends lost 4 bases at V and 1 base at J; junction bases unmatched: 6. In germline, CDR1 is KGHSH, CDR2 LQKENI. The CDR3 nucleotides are TGTGCCAGCTCACGTGGGACAGAAGTTAACTATGGCTACACCTTC. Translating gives CASSRGTEVNYGYTF.

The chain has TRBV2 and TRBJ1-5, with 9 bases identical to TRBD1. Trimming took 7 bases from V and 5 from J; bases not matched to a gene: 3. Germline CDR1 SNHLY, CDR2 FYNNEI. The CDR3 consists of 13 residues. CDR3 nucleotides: TGTGCCAGCAACGGACAGGGGCATCAGCCCCAGCATTTT. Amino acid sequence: CASNGQGHQPQHF.

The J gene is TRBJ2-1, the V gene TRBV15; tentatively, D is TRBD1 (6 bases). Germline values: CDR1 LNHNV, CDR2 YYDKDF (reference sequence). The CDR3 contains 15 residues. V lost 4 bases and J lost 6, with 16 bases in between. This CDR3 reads CATSIDNRVSNEQFF. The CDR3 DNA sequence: TGTGCCACCAGCATAGATAACAGGGTGTCCAATGAGCAGTTCTTC.

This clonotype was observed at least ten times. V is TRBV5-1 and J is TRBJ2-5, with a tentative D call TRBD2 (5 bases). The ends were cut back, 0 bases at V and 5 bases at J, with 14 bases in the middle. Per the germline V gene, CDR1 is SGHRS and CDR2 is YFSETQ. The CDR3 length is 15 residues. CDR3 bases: TGCGCCAGCAGCTTGGGCGGGCTGGGGTATGAGACCCAGTACTTC. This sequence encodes CASSLGGLGYETQYF. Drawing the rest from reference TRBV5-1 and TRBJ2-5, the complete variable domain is KAGVTQTPRYLIKTRGQQVTLSCSPISGHRSVSWYQQTPGQGLQFLFEYFSETQRNKGNFPGRFSGRQFSNSRSEMNVSTLELGDSALYLCASSLGGLGYETQYFGPGTRLLVL.

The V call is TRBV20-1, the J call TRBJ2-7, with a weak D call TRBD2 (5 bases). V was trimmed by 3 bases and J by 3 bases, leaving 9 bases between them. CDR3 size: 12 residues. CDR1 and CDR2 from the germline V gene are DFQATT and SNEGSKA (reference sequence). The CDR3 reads CSASHRDYEQYV. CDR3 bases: TGCAGTGCTAGCCACCGGGACTACGAGCAGTACGTC.

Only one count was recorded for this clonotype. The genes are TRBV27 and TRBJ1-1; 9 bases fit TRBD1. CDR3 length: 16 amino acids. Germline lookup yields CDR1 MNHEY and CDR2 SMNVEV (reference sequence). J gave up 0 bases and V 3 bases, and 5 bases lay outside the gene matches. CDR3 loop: CASSLTGQGMNTEAFF. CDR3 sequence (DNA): TGTGCCAGCAGTTTGACCGGACAGGGGATGAACACTGAAGCTTTCTTT.

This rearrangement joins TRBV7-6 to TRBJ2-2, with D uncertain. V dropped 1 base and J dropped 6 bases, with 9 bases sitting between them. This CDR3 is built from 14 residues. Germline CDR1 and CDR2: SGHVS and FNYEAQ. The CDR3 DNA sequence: TGTGCCAGCAGCTTAGAATCGGTTGCCGGGGAGCTGTTTTTT. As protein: CASSLESVAGELFF. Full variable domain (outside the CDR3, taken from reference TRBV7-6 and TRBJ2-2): GAGVSQSPRYKVTKRGQDVALRCDPISGHVSLYWYRQALGQGPEFLTYFNYEAQQDKSGLPNDRFSAERPEGSISTLTIQRTEQRDSAMYRCASSLESVAGELFFGEGSRLTVL.